The rows below give T cell receptor beta chains drawn from one sample of a study of CD8 T cells in Susac syndrome. TCRdb redid the calling of the immunoSEQ multiplex PCR reads with MiXCR, one entry per CDR3 protein. The sample includes about 300,000 distinct CDR3 sequences, 75% to 85% seen only once; the top ten take roughly 0.21%. Sequencing was performed on CD8+ T cells from PBMCs. These receptors all come from a human donor with multiple sclerosis. The CDR3 runs from the conserved cysteine through the conserved F or W. The order of the fields is V gene, J gene, clone size, D gene, CDR3 DNA, CDR3 protein. The D gene is left open where the match is weak. A row's size may be missing; if present it is once, few, many or a size class.

>TRBV11-2|TRBJ2-6|NA|NA
TGTGCCAGCAGCCCTCGACTCTTCCTCCGCTCTGGGGCCAACGTCCTGACTTTC
CASSPRLFLRSGANVLTF
>TRBV28|TRBJ2-7|once|NA
TGTGCCAGCAGTTCCCCCGACCAACGGGCCGAGCAGTACTTC
CASSSPDQRAEQYF
>TRBV6-2/TRBV6-3|TRBJ2-7|NA|NA
TGTGCCAGCATTCCAGCAGGGGCCCCCTACGAGCAGTACTTC
CASIPAGAPYEQYF
>TRBV6-5|TRBJ2-1|NA|TRBD1
TGTGCCAGCAGTTACAGGGGACAGGGGGCTGATGAGCAGTTCTTC
CASSYRGQGADEQFF
>TRBV19|TRBJ2-1|NA|TRBD1
TGTGCCAGTGCTAGACAGGGGATAGACAATGAGCAGTTCTTC
CASARQGIDNEQFF
>TRBV24-1|TRBJ2-5|NA|NA
TGTGCCACCAGTGATCTGAGGGGCCAGTACTTC
CATSDLRGQYF
>TRBV7-9|TRBJ2-1|NA|TRBD2
TGTGCCAGCAGCTCGCCGACTAGCGGGCGGGGGGTCAATGAGCAGTTCTTC
CASSSPTSGRGVNEQFF
>TRBV12-5|TRBJ2-7|NA|NA
TGTGCTAGTGGTCCCCTGGGGTCCCACGAGCAGTACTTC
CASGPLGSHEQYF
>TRBV11-2|TRBJ2-1|NA|NA
TGTGCCAGCAGCCCTCCCGCGGAGGGCCCAAGTGAGCAGTTCTTC
CASSPPAEGPSEQFF
>TRBV19|TRBJ2-1|NA|TRBD2
TGTGCCACCCGCTCCTTAGCGGGGCCCCCGATCCGGGAGTTCTTC
CATRSLAGPPIREFF